Detailed here is one T cell receptor (beta chain). Its antigen is still unknown. This sample was included in a study of CD8+CD57+ T cells in acquired aplastic anemia. Sequenced patients had shown CD8+CD57+ cell expansion by flow cytometry. J gave up 7 bases and V 5 bases, and 5 bases lay outside the gene matches. The CDR3 has 13 residues. CDR1 and CDR2 (germline): SEHNR, FQNEAQ (reference sequence). TCR beta VDJ combinations and CDR3 sequences were profiled from genomic DNA. TCRdb independently ran MiXCR on the reads; one entry per CDR3 protein. This sample has approximately 150,000 distinct CDR3 sequences, with more than 45% found just once. General observations from the study: Researchers reported that CD8+ Simpson's diversity was not significantly different in patients versus controls.

What was sequenced was sorted CD4+, CD8+, or CD8+CD57+ T cells (not recorded which) from PBMCs. The chain carries TRBV7-9 and TRBJ1-5; TRBD1 matches at 7 bases. This clonotype originated in a human donor with aplastic anemia. The CDR3 coding sequence is TGTGCCAGCAGCCTGGGACAGTGGCAGCCCCAGCATTTT. Translating it yields CASSLGQWQPQHF.